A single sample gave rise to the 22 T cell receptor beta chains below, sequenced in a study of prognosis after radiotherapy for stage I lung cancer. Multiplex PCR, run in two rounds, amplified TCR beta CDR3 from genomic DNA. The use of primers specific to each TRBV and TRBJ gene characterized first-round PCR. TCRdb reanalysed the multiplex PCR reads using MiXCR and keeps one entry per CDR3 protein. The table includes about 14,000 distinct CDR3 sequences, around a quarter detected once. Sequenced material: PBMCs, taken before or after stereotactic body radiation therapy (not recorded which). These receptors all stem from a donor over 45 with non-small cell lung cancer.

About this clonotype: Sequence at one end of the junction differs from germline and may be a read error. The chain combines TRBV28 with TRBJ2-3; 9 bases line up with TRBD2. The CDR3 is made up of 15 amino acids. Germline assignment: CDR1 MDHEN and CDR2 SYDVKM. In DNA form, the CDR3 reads TGTGCCAGCAGTTTTTTCCGGACTAGCGCCTATACGCAATATTTT. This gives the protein CASSFFRTSAYTQYF.

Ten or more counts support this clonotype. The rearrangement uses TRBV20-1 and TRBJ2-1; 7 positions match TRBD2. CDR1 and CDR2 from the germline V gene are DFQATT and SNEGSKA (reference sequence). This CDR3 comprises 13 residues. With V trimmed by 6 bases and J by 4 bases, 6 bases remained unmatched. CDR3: CSARDYRYNEQFF. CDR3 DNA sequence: TGCAGTGCACGGGACTACAGATACAATGAGCAGTTCTTC.

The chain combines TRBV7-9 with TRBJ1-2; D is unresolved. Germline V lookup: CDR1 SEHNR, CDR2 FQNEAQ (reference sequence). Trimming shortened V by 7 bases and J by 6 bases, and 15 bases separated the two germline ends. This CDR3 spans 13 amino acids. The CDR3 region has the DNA TGTGCCAGCACTTGGGCGGCCGCAAATGGCTACACCTTC. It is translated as CASTWAAANGYTF.

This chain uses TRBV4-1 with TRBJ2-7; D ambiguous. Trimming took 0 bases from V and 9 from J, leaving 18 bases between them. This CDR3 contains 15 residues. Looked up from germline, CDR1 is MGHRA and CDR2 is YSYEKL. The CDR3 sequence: CASSQDWARWAMQYF. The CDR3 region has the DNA TGCGCCAGCAGCCAAGATTGGGCTCGGTGGGCGATGCAGTACTTC.

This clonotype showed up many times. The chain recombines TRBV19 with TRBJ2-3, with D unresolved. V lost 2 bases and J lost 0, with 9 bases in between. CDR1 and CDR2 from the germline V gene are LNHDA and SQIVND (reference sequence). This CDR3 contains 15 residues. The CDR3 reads CASSIRAASTDTQYF. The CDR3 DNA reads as TGTGCCAGTAGTATACGGGCAGCAAGCACAGATACGCAGTATTTT. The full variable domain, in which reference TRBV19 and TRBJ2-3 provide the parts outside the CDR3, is DGGITQSPKYLFRKEGQNVTLSCEQNLNHDAMYWYRQDPGQGLRLIYYSQIVNDFQKGDIAEGYSVSREKKESFPLTVTSAQKNPTAFYLCASSIRAASTDTQYFGPGTRLTVL.

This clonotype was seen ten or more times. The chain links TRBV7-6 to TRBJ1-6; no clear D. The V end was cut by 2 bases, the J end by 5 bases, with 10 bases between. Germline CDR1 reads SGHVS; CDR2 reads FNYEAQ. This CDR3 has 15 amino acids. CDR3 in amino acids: CASSLSRQDNSPLHF. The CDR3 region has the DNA TGTGCCAGCAGCTTAAGCAGGCAGGATAATTCACCCCTCCACTTT. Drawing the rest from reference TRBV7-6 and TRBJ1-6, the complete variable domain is GAGVSQSPRYKVTKRGQDVALRCDPISGHVSLYWYRQALGQGPEFLTYFNYEAQQDKSGLPNDRFSAERPEGSISTLTIQRTEQRDSAMYRCASSLSRQDNSPLHFGNGTRLTVT.

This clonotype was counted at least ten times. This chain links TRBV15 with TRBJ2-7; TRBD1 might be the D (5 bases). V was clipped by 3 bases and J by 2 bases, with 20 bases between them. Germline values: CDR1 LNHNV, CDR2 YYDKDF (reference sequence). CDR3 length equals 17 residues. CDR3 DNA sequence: TGTGCCACCAGCAGCACTCGTGGGGCCCGACCAGCCTACGAGCAGTACTTC. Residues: CATSSTRGARPAYEQYF.

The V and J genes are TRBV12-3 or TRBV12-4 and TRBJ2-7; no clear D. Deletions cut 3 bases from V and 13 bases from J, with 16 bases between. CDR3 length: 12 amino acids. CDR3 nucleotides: TGTGCCAGCAGTTTTTTGACCAGGCTCCGTTACTTC. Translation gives CASSFLTRLRYF.

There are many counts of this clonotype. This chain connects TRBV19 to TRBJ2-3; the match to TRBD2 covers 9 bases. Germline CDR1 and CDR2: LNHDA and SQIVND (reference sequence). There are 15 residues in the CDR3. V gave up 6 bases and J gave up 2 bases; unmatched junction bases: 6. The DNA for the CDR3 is TGTGCCAGTAGCCGTAGCGGGGGACTCACAGATACGCAGTATTTT. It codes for CASSRSGGLTDTQYF.

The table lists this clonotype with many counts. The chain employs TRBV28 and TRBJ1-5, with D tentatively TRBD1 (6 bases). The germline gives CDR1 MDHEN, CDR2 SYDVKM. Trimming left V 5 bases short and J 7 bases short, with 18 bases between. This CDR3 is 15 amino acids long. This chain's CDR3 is CASSTNSDRLQPQHF. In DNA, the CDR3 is TGTGCCAGCAGTACAAACTCGGACAGACTACAGCCCCAGCATTTT. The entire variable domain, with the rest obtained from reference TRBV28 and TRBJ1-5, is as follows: DVKVTQSSRYLVKRTGEKVFLECVQDMDHENMFWYRQDPGLGLRLIYFSYDVKMKEKGDIPEGYSVSREKKERFSLILESASTNQTSMYLCASSTNSDRLQPQHFGDGTRLSIL.

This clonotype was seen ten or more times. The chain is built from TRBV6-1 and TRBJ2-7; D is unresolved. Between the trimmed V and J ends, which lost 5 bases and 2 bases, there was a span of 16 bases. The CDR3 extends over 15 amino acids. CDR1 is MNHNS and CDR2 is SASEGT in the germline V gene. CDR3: CASSNEVPGAYEQYF. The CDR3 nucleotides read TGTGCCAGCAGTAATGAGGTCCCTGGGGCCTACGAGCAGTACTTC.

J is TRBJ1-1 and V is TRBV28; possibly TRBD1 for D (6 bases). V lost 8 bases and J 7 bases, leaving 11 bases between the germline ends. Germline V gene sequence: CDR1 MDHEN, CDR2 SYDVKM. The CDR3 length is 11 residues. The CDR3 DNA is TGTGCCAGCCCGGACAGACTTGAAGCTTTCTTT. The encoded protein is CASPDRLEAFF.

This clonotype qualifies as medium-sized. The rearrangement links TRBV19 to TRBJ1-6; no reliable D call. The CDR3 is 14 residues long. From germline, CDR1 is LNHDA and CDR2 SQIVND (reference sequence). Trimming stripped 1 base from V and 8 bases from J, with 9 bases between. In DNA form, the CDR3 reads TGTGCCAGTAGTATAGGAGGGATCGATTCACCCCTCCACTTT. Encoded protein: CASSIGGIDSPLHF.

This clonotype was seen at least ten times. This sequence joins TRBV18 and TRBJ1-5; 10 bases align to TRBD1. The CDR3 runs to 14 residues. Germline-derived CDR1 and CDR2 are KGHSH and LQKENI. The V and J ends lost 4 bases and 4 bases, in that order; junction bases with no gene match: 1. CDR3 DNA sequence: TGTGCCAGCTCACGGACAGGGGGAAATCAGCCCCAGCATTTT. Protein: CASSRTGGNQPQHF.

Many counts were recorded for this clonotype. This chain's CDR3 is CASSSGTDTQYF. CDR3 sequence (DNA): TGTGCCAGCAGCTCGGGAACAGATACGCAGTATTTT. This chain connects TRBV5-4 to TRBJ2-3, with D possibly being TRBD2 (5 bases). Germline CDR1 SGHNT, CDR2 YYREEE (reference sequence). The CDR3 loop spans 12 amino acids. Trimming cost V 3 bases and J 3 bases, with 5 bases left between them.

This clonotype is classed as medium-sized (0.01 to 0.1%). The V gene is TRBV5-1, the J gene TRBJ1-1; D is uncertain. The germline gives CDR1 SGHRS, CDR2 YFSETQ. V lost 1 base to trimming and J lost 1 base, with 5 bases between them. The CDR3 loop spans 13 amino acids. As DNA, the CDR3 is TGCGCCAGCAGCTTGTGGGGGAACACTGAAGCTTTCTTT. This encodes CASSLWGNTEAFF.

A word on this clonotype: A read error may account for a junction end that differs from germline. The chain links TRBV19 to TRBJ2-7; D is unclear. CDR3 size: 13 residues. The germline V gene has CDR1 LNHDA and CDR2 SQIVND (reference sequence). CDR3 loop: CASSMYLGYEHYF. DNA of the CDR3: TGTGCCAGTAGTATGTACTTGGGGTACGAGCATTACTTC.

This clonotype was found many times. The chain's CDR3 is CASSSGQRETQYF. For the CDR3, the DNA is TGTGCCAGCTCATCGGGACAGAGAGAGACCCAGTACTTC. This chain uses TRBV18 with TRBJ2-5; TRBD1 aligns across 7 bases. The germline V gene encodes CDR1 KGHSH and CDR2 LQKENI. The CDR3 sequence is 13 residues long. J gave up 4 bases and V 5 bases, and 4 bases lay outside the gene matches.

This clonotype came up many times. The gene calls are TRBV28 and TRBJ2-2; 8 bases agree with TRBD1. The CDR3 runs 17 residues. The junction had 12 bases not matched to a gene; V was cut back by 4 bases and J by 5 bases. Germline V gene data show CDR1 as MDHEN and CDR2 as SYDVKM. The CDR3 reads CASSYLRTGSGTGELFF. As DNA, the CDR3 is TGTGCCAGCAGTTACCTGAGGACAGGGAGTGGAACCGGGGAGCTGTTTTTT.

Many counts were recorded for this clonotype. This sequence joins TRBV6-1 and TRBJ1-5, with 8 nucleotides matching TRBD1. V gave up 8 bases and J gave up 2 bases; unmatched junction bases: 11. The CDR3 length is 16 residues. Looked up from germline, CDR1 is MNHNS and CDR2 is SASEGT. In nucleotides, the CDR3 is TGTGCCAGCGCAGCTAGCGGGACAGGACGCAATCAGCCCCAGCATTTT. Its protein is CASAASGTGRNQPQHF.

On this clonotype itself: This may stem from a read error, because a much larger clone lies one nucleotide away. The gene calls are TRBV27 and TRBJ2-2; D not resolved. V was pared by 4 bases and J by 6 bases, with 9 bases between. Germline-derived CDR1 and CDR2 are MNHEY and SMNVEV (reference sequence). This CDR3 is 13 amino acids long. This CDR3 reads CASSSVRAGELFF. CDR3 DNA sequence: TGTGCCAGCAGTTCTGTCCGGGCCGGGGAGCTGTTTTTT.

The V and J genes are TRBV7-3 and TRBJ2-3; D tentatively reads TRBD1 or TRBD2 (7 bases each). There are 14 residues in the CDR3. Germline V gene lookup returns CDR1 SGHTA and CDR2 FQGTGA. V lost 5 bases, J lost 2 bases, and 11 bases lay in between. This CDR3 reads CASSQGGDTDTQYF. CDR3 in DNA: TGTGCCAGCAGCCAGGGGGGGGACACAGATACGCAGTATTTT.